A single sample gave rise to the 5 T cell receptor beta chains below, sequenced in a study of OX40 agonist ivuxolimab in advanced cancers. Profiling relied on immunoSEQ multiplex PCR, and the TCRdb table lists in-frame clones only, not all of them. The sample has 55,000 to 70,000 clones, around four fifths seen once. The sequences come from CD4+ or CD8+ T cells sorted from blood, collected in a trial of the OX40 agonist ivuxolimab. The receptors stem from an adult with an advanced solid tumor such as melanoma, head and neck, liver or kidney cancer.

The CDR3: CASSDSRQGRYTF. DNA of the CDR3: TGTGCCAGCAGTGACTCTCGACAGGGACGCTACACCTTC. V gene TRBV6-4 combines with J gene TRBJ1-2, with 7 bases fitting TRBD1. This CDR3 region has 13 residues. CDR1 and CDR2 (germline): MRHNA, SNTAGT. The junction had 4 bases not matched to a gene; V was cut back by 0 bases and J by 9 bases.

The chain joins TRBV6-5 to TRBJ2-7; 8 bases line up with TRBD1. From germline, CDR1 is MNHEY and CDR2 SVGAGI. The CDR3 totals 13 residues. V was pared by 6 bases and J by 5 bases, with 6 bases of the junction left unmatched. This CDR3 is CASSWTGNNEQYF. CDR3 coding DNA: TGTGCCAGCAGCTGGACAGGGAATAACGAGCAGTACTTC.

This clone was seen more than once but under ten times. The rearrangement links TRBV5-1 to TRBJ2-2, with D perhaps assigned TRBD1 or TRBD2 (6 bases each). The V and J ends lost 1 base and 4 bases respectively, with 11 bases between them. CDR3 size: 15 residues. The germline V gene has CDR1 SGHRS and CDR2 YFSETQ. DNA of the CDR3: TGCGCCAGCAGCTTGCAAGGGGGAGGCACCGGGGAGCTGTTTTTT. This codes for CASSLQGGGTGELFF.

V and J are TRBV5-1 and TRBJ1-1; 8 nucleotides align to TRBD1. Per germline, CDR1 SGHRS and CDR2 YFSETQ. This CDR3 region has 16 residues. V lost 2 bases to trimming and J lost 0 bases; unmatched junction nucleotides: 6. CDR3 amino acids: CASSLVTGGMNTEAFF. In DNA form, the CDR3 reads TGCGCCAGCAGCTTAGTTACAGGGGGGATGAACACTGAAGCTTTCTTT.

The chain is built from TRBV6-5 and TRBJ2-7; D possibly corresponds to TRBD2 (5 bases). Germline V gene data show CDR1 as MNHEY and CDR2 as SVGAGI. Trimming shortened V by 7 bases and J by 3 bases, and 13 bases separated the two germline ends. This CDR3 has 13 residues. CDR3 coding DNA: TGTGCCAGCACCCTACTAGTTCACTACGAGCAGTACTTC. Translated, it gives CASTLLVHYEQYF.